At least ten counts were recorded for the clone carrying this T cell receptor (beta chain). The antigen remains unidentified. This record comes from a study of T cells in Graves' hyperthyroidism and ophthalmopathy. TCR beta CDR3 region amplification was performed from RNA transcripts. During a first-round RT-PCR of the TCR CDR3, the HTBI primer set was used. TCRdb recomputed calls from the multiplex PCR reads with MiXCR, one row per CDR3 protein. This table has about 500,000 distinct CDR3 sequences, approximately 15% appearing once. Study-wide results and caveats: Most thyroid clonotypes with frequency above 0.001 were detected in blood.

PBMCs were sourced from around 10 ml fresh peripheral blood. Germline loops: CDR1 DFQATT, CDR2 SNEGSKA (reference sequence). This CDR3 region has 14 residues. The junction had 5 bases not matched to a gene; V was cut back by 5 bases and J by 3 bases. The sample consisted of blood. This rearrangement joins TRBV20-1 to TRBJ2-3, with TRBD2 matching over 10 bases. This TCR was sampled from a woman aged 18-29 years with Graves' hyperthyroidism. The CDR3 spells CSAPVSGRTDTQYF. The CDR3, as DNA: TGCAGTGCTCCCGTTAGCGGGAGGACAGATACGCAGTATTTT.